The subject of this entry is one T cell receptor beta chain. No antigen is known for it. No quality values exist for individual bases; no much larger clone is one base distant. The library was prepared using 5' RACE. The sequencing machine was an Illumina HiSeq 2000. A universal primer binding site was introduced by template switching, and a unique molecular identifier was present in the final cDNA, enabling accurate counting of TCR cDNA molecules. Specific primers in the conserved constant-segment region were used to synthesize first-strand cDNA for the TCR alpha and beta chains. Each cDNA library was double barcoded, with a SMART-Mk sample barcode plus Illumina barcodes, to control for contamination. TruSeq adapter sequences, together with Illumina sample barcodes, were added in two successive PCR steps. Sequencing of the TCR alpha and beta cDNA libraries was done on the Illumina HiSeq platform using custom primers. Per the original workflow: MiGEC processed the raw reads to extract unique molecular identifiers, while MiXCR was used to determine the CDR3 positions. Recombination models were inferred per individual with the repgenHMM and IGoR tools using an EM algorithm. The tcR package in R was used for shared clonotype analysis, with sharing normalized by the product of cloneset sizes. To study raw recombination free of thymic and clonal selection effects, out-of-frame nonproductive sequences were analyzed. TCRdb passed the public sequencing reads through fastp at Q25 and MiXCR, retaining productive beta sequences. Entries are consolidated by CDR3 protein sequence, retaining the most common genes and DNA. These V and J calls rely on TCRdb rather than the paper's analysis. In all, the sample holds 1.5 million to 2 million distinct CDR3 sequences, and less than 40% of those were seen once. 0.25% to 0.3% of the sample is in the top ten clones.

As encoded in the germline V gene (reference sequence), CDR1 is DFQATT while CDR2 is SNEGSKA. The CDR3 starts with the cysteine, ends with the phenylalanine, and has 14 residues. The only DNA kept is the CDR3, 42 bases in frame from the first base. Germline trimming: 6 bases from V, 5 bases from J; junction bases outside gene matches: 9. This sample stems from a study of identical twins (dated by TCRdb to 2015 to 2016). About the study as a whole: The study deep-sequenced TCR alpha and beta repertoires from monozygotic twins, unrelated adults of various ages and cord blood to test whether fetal clonotypes persist. To rule out contamination, replicate twin experiments were performed at different times with different library preparation protocols.

General study outcomes and caveats: Compared with coincidental sharing between unrelated individuals, out-of-frame TCR alpha sequences shared between twins showed an excess of sequences with low generation probability. Fewer insertions were carried by abundant cord blood beta clonotypes; a weaker similar trend was observed in young adult naive repertoires, while no such trend was observed in memory repertoires. A weaker excess of twin sharing was found in beta out-of-frame sequences because the signal-to-noise ratio was lowered by fewer shared sequences. Out-of-frame TCR alpha sharing in monozygotic twins was systematically underestimated by recombination models, whereas sharing between unrelated individuals was in agreement with the recombination models. Zero-insertion analyses could be partly confounded by invariant T cells such as MAIT and iNKT, though diverse VJ usage argued against such confounding for most clonotypes. Because the same donors could not be followed over many years, the conclusions relied on cross-sectional statistical analysis.

Every donor was a healthy Caucasian. This TCR was sampled from a newborn girl in good health. Sequences were obtained from cord blood. In this chain, TRBV20-1 is recombined with TRBJ1-2; TRBD1 matches 10 bases in the middle. The nucleotide sequence is TGCAGTGCCACTGGGGGGGACAGGGGATATGGCTACACCTTC. Its protein reads: CSATGGDRGYGYTF.